This TCR beta chain was recovered during a study of cytomegalovirus exposure and HLA in healthy donors (dated by TCRdb to the late 2010s). In terms of the full investigation: According to an earlier analysis of a few hundred of the donors, about 179 million T cells yielded roughly 110 million unique TCR beta sequences and 276 Gb of sequence data. Approximately 310 gigabases of sequencing data and 70 million to 100 million unique TCR sequences made up an early release that covered 640 HLA-typed donors. Among the roughly 380 genotyped donors, around 79% belonged to the genetic ancestry cluster associated with self-reported Caucasian donors. The study was designed to test whether signatures of past pathogen exposure could be identified by cataloging public T cell receptors. The study profiled the T cell repertoires of fewer than 850 subjects by immunosequencing and related them to cytomegalovirus serostatus. A separate validation cohort of roughly 130 different subjects was used in addition to the approximately 670-subject first cohort. To predict cytomegalovirus infection status, the study combined high-throughput TCR immunosequencing, statistical association of individual TCRs with disease status, and machine learning. To study patterns of TCR occurrence, a later analysis re-analyzed previously published TCR beta repertoires from 666 donors and added high-resolution HLA genotyping. The later analysis used no new phenotypic data to find candidate immune exposures, relying instead on TCR beta sequences and their occurrence across donors. An earlier analysis of fewer than 750 of the donors used high-throughput TCR beta sequencing to judge whether each TCR beta V gene segment behaved as functional or pseudogenic. Donor age, sex, ethnicity and CMV serostatus were compiled alongside the repertoire data. A later genetic analysis used genome-wide SNP genotypes for about three fifths of the 666 donors, treating that subset as a discovery cohort. Every discovery cohort repertoire had been produced on one sequencing platform. HLA typing covered class I and class II loci at four-digit resolution. Typing coverage differed by locus: A, B, C, DRB1 and DQB1 were typed in about 620-630 donors, DQA1 in roughly 510, DPA1 in 600 to 610, and DPB1 in 450 to 490. Because of strong linkage in the cohort, four or five DR-DQ haplotypes were treated as single units for association and clustering. Across about 380 genotyped donors of the cohort, an average of roughly 230,000 unique TCR beta nucleotide sequences per donor were sequenced, and approximately 17% of those sequences were non-productive. Results the study describes overall, beyond this receptor: For the cohort, immune exposure information was limited to CMV serostatus. According to a later genetic analysis, donors in an Asian-associated ancestry cluster had fewer N-insertions in productive TCRs than the approximately 610-donor mean. Broadly in line with IMGT annotations, most TCR beta V segments showed up in productive rearrangements about 87% or about 30% of the time in an earlier analysis of 450 to 600 of the donors. HLA typing was unavailable for some donors at each locus, so association tests used only the typed subset. A further reported finding was that TCR beta sequences accurately predicted the HLA-A and HLA-B alleles for most subjects in the first cohort. In the study, approximately 160 TCR beta chains were listed as associated with cytomegalovirus. Only TCR beta chains were sequenced in this cohort, and the absence of alpha or paired-chain data limited detectable features. A cluster of highly shared sequence variants was judged likely to be a technical artifact of the sequencing pipeline. In a later analysis, HLA-associated TCR beta chains were found to be more clonally expanded and to have lower generation probabilities than equally common non-associated chains. Linkage disequilibrium might explain the correlated functional status among segregating V segments, but an unknown experimental factor could not be ruled out. In a later analysis, 16,951 TCR beta sequences were associated with specific HLA alleles at a false discovery rate of 0.05. Several of the top co-occurrence clusters appeared to be linked to parvovirus B19, influenza, CMV and Epstein-Barr virus, according to a later analysis. A later analysis found that TCR association rates varied across HLA loci, with DRB1 alleles showing the most associated TCRs and HLA-C alleles the fewest. An association between a missense DCLRE1C variant and V-gene and J-gene trimming of TCR beta chains was found in a later genetic analysis and replicated in an independent cohort. Some IMGT-functional V segments, including TRBV6-2 and TRBV6-3, could not be distinguished by the 87-base-pair reads and were therefore excluded. The classifier was reported to diagnose cytomegalovirus status with high specificity and sensitivity in both the original cohort and the validation cohort. The presence/absence analyses assumed that sequencing depth was roughly uniform across donors, and that assumption may not be true. In a later analysis, most CMV-associated TCR beta chains were found to appear HLA-restricted, with HLA associations seemingly driven largely by CMV exposure. While some public TCRs were present in many individuals, most TCR sequences turned up only very rarely across donors. When HLA alleles, especially DR and DQ, strongly co-occurred, attributing TCR associations to individual alleles was difficult. It was suggested by the authors that the approach could potentially be generalized to other disease states and immunological phenotypes. Three of the identified cytomegalovirus-associated TCR beta chains were confirmed in vitro to be specific for cytomegalovirus antigens. The earlier analysis of around 600 of the donors excluded approximately 17 rarely observed V segments, including chromosome 9 orphons, because counts were too low.

CDR3 length: 16 amino acids, cysteine to phenylalanine. Just the 48-base CDR3 DNA is kept, in frame starting at base 1. Here V drops 4 bases and J drops 5 bases, and the junction holds 5 bases not matched to any gene. Looking up the germline V gene yields CDR1 SGHRS and CDR2 YFSETQ. The cohort consisted of more than 650 healthy bone marrow donors. Cohort members were all nominally healthy when sampled, although unrecorded immune exposures were likely present. The donor tested CMV seropositive, placing the donor among the roughly 300 seropositive members of the cohort. A peripheral blood sample was collected from each donor, and TCR beta sequencing was performed on peripheral blood mononuclear cells. Genomic DNA extraction from the blood cell samples was performed with the Qiagen DNeasy Blood Extraction Kit. The library was produced with the immunoSEQ multiplex PCR assay. A mixture of 60 forward primers for TCR Vbeta segments and 13 reverse primers for TCR Jbeta segments was used in the multiplex PCR. A multiplex PCR assay on genomic DNA amplified the CDR3 region of rearranged TCR beta genes. The Illumina HiSeq System was used to sequence the amplified TCR beta libraries as 87-base-pair reads. As for how the authors treated the data: A later analysis tallied around 80 million unique TCR beta chains across the 700 or so repertoires, and about 10 million of those chains were shared by two or more donors. To remove PCR and sequencing errors, raw reads were error-corrected and collapsed into unique sequences using a nearest-neighbor algorithm that merged closely related sequences. Alignment of CDR3 sequences to IMGT reference sequences was used to assign V, D and J gene segments. For a sequence to be retained, at least a six-nucleotide match to both a V gene segment and a J gene segment was required. Rearrangements were called productive when the CDR3 lacked stop codons and stayed in frame with V and J; all others were non-productive. CDR3 was defined according to IMGT convention as the region running from the second conserved V-encoded cysteine to the conserved J-encoded phenylalanine. The earlier analysis of fewer than 700 of the donors excluded sequences that lacked an unambiguous match to a single V gene segment. In an earlier analysis of around 590 of the donors, a V segment was called functional when productive rearrangements were above 56.7%, and segregating when the standard deviation between donors exceeded 5%. To diagnose cytomegalovirus status from the catalog of TCR beta chain sequences, a statistical classification framework was built. A later analysis assigned V and J genes by comparing TCR nucleotide sequences with IMGT/GENE-DB human TR gene sequences. In a later analysis, CDR3 sequences and most-parsimonious VDJ recombination scenarios were assigned using the TCRdist pipeline. In a later analysis, each TCR beta chain was defined by its CDR3 amino acid sequence together with its V-gene family, and reads without a unique V-gene family were excluded. As a way to deal with suspected cross-contamination and a sequencing artifact, a later analysis dropped roughly 620 nucleotide sequences that were highly shared and had low generation probability. For each public chain, a later analysis derived a clonal expansion index from normalized ranks of inferred template counts within each repertoire. In a later analysis, generation probabilities were computed with a VDJ recombination model fitted to out-of-frame rearrangements, and the resulting probabilities were checked against IGoR. A later analysis scored TCR-TCR, TCR-HLA and TCR-CMV co-occurrence with hypergeometric tests, applying a repertoire-size bias correction to TCR pairs. False discovery rates were estimated in a later analysis by permuting HLA or CMV assignments 20 times. In a later analysis, co-occurring TCRs were grouped with DBSCAN, and TCRdist sequence similarity was added when clustering was performed within HLA-allele-positive subsets. Repertoires with fewer than 30,000 or more than 120,000 public chains were left out of co-occurrence clustering, as were five repertoires with anomalous nucleotide sharing. This immuneACCESS table, as held by TCRdb, lists in-frame sequences with V and J called but not all clones. Of the missing ones, under half trace to an unresolved V gene in checked studies; the others have no known cause. V, J and clone size are those of that table, while D and trimming were read from the DNA. The sample contains fewer than 250,000 clones, 82% of them found a single time. The ten biggest clones cover 4.5% to 7% of the sample.

With regard to this clone: Which antigen it targets is not known. Qualities for individual bases were not recorded, and no much larger clone is one base off.

The sample comprised PBMCs. The chain joins TRBV5-1 to TRBJ2-3, with 15 junctional bases fitting TRBD2. The clonotype was recovered from a middle-aged man in good health and CMV-seropositive. The DNA is as follows: TGCGCCAGCAGCCATGGACTAGCGGGAGGGGTAGATACGCAGTATTTT. Translated, it gives CASSHGLAGGVDTQYF.